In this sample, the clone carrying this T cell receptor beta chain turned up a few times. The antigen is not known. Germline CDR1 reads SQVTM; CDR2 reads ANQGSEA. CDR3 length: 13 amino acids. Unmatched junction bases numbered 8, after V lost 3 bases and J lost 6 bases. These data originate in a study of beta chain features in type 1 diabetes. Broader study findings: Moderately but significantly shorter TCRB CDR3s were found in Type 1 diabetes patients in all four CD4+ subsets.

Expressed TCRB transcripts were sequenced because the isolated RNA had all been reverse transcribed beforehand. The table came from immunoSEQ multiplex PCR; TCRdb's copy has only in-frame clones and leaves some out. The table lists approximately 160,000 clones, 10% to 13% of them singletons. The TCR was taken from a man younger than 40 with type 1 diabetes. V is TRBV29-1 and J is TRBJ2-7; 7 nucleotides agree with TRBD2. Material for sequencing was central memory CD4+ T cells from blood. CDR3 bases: TGCAGCGTTGAGCGGACTAGTTCATCCGAGCAGTACTTC. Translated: CSVERTSSSEQYF.